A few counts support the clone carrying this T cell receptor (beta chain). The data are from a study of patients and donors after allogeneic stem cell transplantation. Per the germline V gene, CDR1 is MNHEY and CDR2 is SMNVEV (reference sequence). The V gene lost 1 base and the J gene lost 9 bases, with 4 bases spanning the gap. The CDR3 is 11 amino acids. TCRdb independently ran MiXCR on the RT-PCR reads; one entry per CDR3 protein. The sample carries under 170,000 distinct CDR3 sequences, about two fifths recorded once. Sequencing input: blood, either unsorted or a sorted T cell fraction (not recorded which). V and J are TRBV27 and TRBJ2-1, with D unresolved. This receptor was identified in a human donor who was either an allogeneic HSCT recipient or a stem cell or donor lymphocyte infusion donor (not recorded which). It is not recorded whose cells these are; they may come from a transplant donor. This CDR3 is CASSLFSEQFF. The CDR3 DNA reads TGTGCCAGCAGTTTATTTAGTGAGCAGTTCTTC.